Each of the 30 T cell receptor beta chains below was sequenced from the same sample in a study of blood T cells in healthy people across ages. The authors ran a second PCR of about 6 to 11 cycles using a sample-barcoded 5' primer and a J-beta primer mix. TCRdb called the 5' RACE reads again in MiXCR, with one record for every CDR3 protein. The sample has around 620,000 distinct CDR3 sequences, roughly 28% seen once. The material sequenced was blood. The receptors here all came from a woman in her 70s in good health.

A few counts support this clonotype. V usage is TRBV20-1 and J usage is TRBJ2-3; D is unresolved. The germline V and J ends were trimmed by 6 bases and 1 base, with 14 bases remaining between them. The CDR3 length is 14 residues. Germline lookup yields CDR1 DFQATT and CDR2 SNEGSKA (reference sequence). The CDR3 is CSALPSRGTDTQYF. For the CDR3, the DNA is TGCAGTGCCCTACCCTCTAGGGGCACAGATACGCAGTATTTT.

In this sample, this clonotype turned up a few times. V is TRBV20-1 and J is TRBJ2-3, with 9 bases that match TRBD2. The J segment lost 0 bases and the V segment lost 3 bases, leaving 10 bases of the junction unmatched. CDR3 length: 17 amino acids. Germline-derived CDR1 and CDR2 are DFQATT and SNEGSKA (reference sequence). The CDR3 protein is CSASNAGGLGSTDTQYF. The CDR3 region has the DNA TGCAGTGCTAGTAACGCGGGGGGGCTCGGGAGCACAGATACGCAGTATTTT.

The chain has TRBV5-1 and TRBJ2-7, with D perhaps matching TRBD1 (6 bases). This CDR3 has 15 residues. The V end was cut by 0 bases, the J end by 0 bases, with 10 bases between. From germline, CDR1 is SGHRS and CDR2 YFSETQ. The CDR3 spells CASSLAPGHSYEQYF. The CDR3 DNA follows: TGCGCCAGCAGCTTGGCCCCGGGACACTCCTACGAGCAGTACTTC.

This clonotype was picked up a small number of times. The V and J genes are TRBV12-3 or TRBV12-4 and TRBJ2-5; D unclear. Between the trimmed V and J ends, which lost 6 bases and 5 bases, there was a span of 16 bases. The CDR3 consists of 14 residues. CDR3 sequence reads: CASSSRVGVETQYF. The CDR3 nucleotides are TGTGCCAGCAGCTCACGTGTGGGCGTGGAGACCCAGTACTTC.

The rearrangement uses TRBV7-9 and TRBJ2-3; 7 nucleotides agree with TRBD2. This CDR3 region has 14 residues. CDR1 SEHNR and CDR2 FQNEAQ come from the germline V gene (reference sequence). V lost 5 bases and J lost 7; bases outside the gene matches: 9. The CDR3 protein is CASSPGTTSYTQYF. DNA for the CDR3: TGTGCCAGCAGCCCCGGGACTACCTCTTATACGCAGTATTTT.

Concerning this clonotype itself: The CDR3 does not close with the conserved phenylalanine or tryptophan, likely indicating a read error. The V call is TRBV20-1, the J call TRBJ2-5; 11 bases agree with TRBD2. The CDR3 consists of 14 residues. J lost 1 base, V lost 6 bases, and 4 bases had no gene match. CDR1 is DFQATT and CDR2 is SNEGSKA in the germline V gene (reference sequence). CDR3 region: CSAHSGGAQETQYL. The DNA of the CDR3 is TGCAGTGCGCATAGCGGGGGGGCCCAAGAGACCCAGTACCTC.

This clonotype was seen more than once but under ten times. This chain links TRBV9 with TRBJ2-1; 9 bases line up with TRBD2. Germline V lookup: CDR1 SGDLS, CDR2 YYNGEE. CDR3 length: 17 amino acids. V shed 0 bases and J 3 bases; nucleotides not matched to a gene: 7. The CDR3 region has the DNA TGTGCCAGCAGCGTAGTACCAGCGGGGGGTCTCTACAATGAGCAGTTCTTC. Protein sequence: CASSVVPAGGLYNEQFF.

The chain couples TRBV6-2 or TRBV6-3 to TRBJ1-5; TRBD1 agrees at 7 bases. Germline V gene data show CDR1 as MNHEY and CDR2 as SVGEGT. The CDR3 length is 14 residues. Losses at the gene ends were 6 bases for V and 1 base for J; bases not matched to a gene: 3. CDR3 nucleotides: TGTGCCAGCAGCAAGGGGGCGAGCAATCAGCCCCAGCATTTT. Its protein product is CASSKGASNQPQHF.

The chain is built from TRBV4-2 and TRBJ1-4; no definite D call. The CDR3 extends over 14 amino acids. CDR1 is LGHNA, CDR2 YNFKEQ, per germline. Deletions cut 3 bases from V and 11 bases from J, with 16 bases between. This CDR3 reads CASSHIITVCKLFF. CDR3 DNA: TGTGCCAGCAGCCATATAATAACTGTGTGTAAACTGTTTTTT.

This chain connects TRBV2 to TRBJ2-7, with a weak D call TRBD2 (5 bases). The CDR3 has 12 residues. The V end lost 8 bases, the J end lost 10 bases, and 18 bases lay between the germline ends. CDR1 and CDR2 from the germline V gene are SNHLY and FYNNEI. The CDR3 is CASEGNSPAQYF. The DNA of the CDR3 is TGTGCCAGCGAGGGTAATAGCCCGGCCCAGTACTTC.

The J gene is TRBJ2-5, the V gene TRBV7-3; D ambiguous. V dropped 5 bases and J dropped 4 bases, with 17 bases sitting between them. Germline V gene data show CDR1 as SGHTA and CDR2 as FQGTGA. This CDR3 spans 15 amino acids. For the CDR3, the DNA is TGTGCCAGCAGCCGCGGAAGGAGACGAGGAGAGACCCAGTACTTC. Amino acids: CASSRGRRRGETQYF.

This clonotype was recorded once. Here the CDR3 reads CASSLLAGPADTQYF. In DNA form, the CDR3 reads TGCGCCAGCAGCCTACTAGCGGGGCCAGCAGATACGCAGTATTTT. The J gene is TRBJ2-3, the V gene TRBV5-1; TRBD2 matches at 10 bases. The germline V gene encodes CDR1 SGHRS and CDR2 YFSETQ. The J segment lost 4 bases and the V segment lost 4 bases, leaving 6 bases of the junction unmatched. The CDR3 is made up of 15 amino acids.

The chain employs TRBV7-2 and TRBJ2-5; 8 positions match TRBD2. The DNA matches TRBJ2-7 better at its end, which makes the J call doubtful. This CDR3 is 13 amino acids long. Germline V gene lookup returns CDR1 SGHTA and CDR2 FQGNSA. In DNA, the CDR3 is TGTGCCAGCTCCCGGGAGGGCCAAAGCGAGCAGTACTTC. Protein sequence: CASSREGQSEQYF.

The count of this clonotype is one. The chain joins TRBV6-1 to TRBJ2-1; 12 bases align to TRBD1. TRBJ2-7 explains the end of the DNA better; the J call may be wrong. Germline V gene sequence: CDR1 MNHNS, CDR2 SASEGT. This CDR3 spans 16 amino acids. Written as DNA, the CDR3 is TGTGCCAGCAGTGATGGAGGGACAGGGGGCGCCTACGAGCAGTACTTC. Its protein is CASSDGGTGGAYEQYF.

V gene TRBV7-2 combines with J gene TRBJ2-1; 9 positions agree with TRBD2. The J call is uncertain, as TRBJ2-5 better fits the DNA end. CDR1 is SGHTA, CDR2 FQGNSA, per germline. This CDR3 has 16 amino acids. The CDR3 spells CASSLVGGGGVKTQYF. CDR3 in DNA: TGTGCCAGCAGCTTAGTAGGTGGCGGGGGGGTGAAGACCCAGTACTTC.

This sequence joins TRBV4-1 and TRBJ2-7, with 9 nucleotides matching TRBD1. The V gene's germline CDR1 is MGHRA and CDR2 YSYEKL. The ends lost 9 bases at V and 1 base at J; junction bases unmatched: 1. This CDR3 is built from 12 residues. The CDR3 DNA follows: TGCGCCAGTGGACAGGGGTCCTACGAGCAGTACTTC. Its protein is CASGQGSYEQYF.

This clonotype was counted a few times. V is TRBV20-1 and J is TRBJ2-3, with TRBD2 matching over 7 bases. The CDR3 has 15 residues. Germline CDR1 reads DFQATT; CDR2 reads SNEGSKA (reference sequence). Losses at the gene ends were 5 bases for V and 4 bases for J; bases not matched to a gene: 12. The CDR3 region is CSALSTSPRADTQYF. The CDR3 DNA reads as TGCAGTGCTCTATCGACTAGCCCTAGGGCAGATACGCAGTATTTT.

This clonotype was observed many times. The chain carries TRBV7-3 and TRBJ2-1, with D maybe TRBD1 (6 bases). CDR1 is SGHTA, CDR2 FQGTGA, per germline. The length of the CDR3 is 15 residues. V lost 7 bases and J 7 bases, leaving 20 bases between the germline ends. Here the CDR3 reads CASTVTGSATNEQFF. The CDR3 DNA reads TGTGCCAGCACCGTAACAGGGTCAGCAACAAATGAGCAGTTCTTC. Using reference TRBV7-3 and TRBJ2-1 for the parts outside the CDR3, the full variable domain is GAGVSQTPSNKVTEKGKYVELRCDPISGHTALYWYRQSLGQGPEFLIYFQGTGAADDSGLPNDRFFAVRPEGSVSTLKIQRTERGDSAVYLCASTVTGSATNEQFFGPGTRLTVL.

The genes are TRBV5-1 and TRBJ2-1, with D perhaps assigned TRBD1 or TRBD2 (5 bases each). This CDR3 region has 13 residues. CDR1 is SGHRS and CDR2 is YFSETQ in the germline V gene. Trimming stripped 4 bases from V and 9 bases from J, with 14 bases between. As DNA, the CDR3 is TGCGCCAGCAGCGATTCGGGGCCAGGTGAGCAGTTCTTC. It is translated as CASSDSGPGEQFF.

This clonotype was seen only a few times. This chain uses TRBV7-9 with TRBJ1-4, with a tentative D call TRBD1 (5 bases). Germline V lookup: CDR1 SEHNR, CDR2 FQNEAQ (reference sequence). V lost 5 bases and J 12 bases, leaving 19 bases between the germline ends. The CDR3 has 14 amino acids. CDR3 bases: TGTGCCAGCAGCCCAGGGCAGGGAGCTTTTGAACTGTTTTTT. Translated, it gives CASSPGQGAFELFF.

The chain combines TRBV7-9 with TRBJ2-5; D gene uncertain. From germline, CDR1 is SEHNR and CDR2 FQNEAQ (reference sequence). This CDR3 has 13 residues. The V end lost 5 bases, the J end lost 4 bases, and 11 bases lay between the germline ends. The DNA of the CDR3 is TGTGCCAGCAGCGCAAGTGGCGGAGAGACCCAGTACTTC. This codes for CASSASGGETQYF.

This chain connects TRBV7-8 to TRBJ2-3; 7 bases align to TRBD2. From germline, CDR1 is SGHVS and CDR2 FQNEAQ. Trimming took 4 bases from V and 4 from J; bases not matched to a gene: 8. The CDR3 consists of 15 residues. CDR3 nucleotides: TGTGCCAGCAGCTCACTAGGCGGGGGTTCAGATACGCAGTATTTT. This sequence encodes CASSSLGGGSDTQYF.

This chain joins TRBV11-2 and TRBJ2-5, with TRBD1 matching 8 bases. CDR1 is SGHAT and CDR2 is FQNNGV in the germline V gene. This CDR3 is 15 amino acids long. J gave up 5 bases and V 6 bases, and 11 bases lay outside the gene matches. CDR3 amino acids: CASSAGQGARETQYF. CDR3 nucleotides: TGTGCCAGCAGTGCGGGCCAGGGGGCGCGGGAGACCCAGTACTTC.

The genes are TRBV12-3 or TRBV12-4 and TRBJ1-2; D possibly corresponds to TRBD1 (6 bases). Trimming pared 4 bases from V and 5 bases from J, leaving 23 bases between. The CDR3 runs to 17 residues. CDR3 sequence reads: CASSSGPDTGIGYGYTF. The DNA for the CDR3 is TGTGCCAGCAGTTCAGGTCCGGACACAGGGATTGGATATGGCTACACCTTC.

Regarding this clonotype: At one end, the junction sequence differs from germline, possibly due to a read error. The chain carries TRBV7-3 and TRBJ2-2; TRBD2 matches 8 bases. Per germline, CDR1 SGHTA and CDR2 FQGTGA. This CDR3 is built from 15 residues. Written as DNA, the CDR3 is TGCGCCAGCAGGGCGGGGGGTTCGAACACCGGGGAGCTGTTTTTT. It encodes CASRAGGSNTGELFF.

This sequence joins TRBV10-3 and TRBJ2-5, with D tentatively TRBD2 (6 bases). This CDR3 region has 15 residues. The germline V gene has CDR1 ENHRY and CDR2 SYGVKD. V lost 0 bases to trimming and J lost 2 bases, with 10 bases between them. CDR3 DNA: TGTGCCATCAGTGAGTCCGGGAGATCACAAGAGACCCAGTACTTC. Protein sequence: CAISESGRSQETQYF.

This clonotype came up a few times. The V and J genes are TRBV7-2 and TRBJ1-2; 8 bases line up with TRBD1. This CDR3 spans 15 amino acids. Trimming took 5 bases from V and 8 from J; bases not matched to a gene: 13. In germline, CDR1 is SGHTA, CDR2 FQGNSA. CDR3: CASSTPPGQGSGYTF. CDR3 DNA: TGTGCCAGCAGCACGCCGCCCGGACAGGGTTCAGGCTACACCTTC.

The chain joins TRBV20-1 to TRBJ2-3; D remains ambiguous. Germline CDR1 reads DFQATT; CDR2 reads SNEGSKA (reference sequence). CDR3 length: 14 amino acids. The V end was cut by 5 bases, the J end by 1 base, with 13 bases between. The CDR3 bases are TGCAGTGCTTGGTCCGGAGACGGCACAGATACGCAGTATTTT. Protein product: CSAWSGDGTDTQYF.

The CDR3 nucleotides read TGTGCCATCAGAGAGGACAGAGAGAGAACTGAAGCTTTCTTT. Translated: CAIREDRERTEAFF. J is TRBJ1-1 and V is TRBV12-3 or TRBV12-4; possibly TRBD1 for D (6 bases). V was shortened by 10 bases and J by 5 bases, with 20 bases between the two germline ends. The CDR3 covers 14 residues.

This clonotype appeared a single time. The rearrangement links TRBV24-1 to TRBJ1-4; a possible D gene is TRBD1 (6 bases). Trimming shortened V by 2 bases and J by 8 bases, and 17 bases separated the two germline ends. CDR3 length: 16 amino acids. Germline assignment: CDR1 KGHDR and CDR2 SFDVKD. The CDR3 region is CATSDSLPGHTEKLFF. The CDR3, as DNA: TGTGCCACCAGTGATTCGTTACCGGGACACACCGAAAAACTGTTTTTT.